The rows below give T cell receptor beta chains drawn from one sample of a study of OX40 agonist ivuxolimab in advanced cancers. Assay used: immunoSEQ multiplex PCR; TCRdb lists only in-frame clones, some missing. Of 35,000 to 40,000 clones in the sample, roughly four fifths were seen once. This specimen consisted of CD4+ or CD8+ T cells sorted from blood, obtained in a trial of the OX40 agonist ivuxolimab. These receptors came from an adult with an advanced solid tumor such as melanoma, head and neck, liver or kidney cancer. The CDR3 runs from the conserved cysteine through the conserved F or W. D genes are given only for firm matches. Where a row states a size, it is once, few, many or the class of an expanded clone; other rows omit it.

CDR3 DNA	CDR3 protein	J gene	D gene	clone size	V gene
TGTGCCAGCAGCCTTCAGGGATTAGCGTCGTACAATGAGCAGTTCTTC	CASSLQGLASYNEQFF	TRBJ2-1	-	-	TRBV5-8
TGTGCCAGCAGGGGACAGGGGAATAATTCACCCCTCCACTTT	CASRGQGNNSPLHF	TRBJ1-6	TRBD1	-	TRBV9
TGTGCCAGTAGTATACAGGGGGAAAATCAGCCCCAGCATTTT	CASSIQGENQPQHF	TRBJ1-5	TRBD1	once	TRBV19
TGTGCCACCAGCGATCGGAGCAGCAGGAATCAGCCCCAGCATTTT	CATSDRSSRNQPQHF	TRBJ1-5	-	-	TRBV15
TGTGCCAGTAGGGCCGACAACACAGATACGCAGTATTTT	CASRADNTDTQYF	TRBJ2-3	-	-	TRBV19
TGTGCCAGGGGGACAATGAACACTGAAGCTTTCTTT	CARGTMNTEAFF	TRBJ1-1	-	-	TRBV2
TGTGCCAGCAGTTCCGGACAAGTTCGCGGCTACACCTTC	CASSSGQVRGYTF	TRBJ1-2	-	-	TRBV28
TGTGCCATCAGTGAGTCGGGGGGAGATACGCAGTATTTT	CAISESGGDTQYF	TRBJ2-3	-	once	TRBV10-3
TGCGCCAGCAGTCATTGCGATACGCAGTATTTT	CASSHCDTQYF	TRBJ2-3	-	-	TRBV23-1
TGTGCCAGTAGTATCCGAGGTGGACCCTTCTCTGGAAACACCATATATTTT	CASSIRGGPFSGNTIYF	TRBJ1-3	-	-	TRBV19
TGTGCCAGCAGCCGGGACAGGAGCTTGGGGGAGCAGTACTTC	CASSRDRSLGEQYF	TRBJ2-7	TRBD1	-	TRBV7-2
TGTGCCAGCTCGGGGACAGGGTTAAACCCTGGGGACAATGAGCAGTTCTTC	CASSGTGLNPGDNEQFF	TRBJ2-1	TRBD1	-	TRBV5-6
TGTGCCAGCAGCTTAAGTTGGGGGCAGGGGGCGAAGGAGAAACTGTTTTTT	CASSLSWGQGAKEKLFF	TRBJ1-4	TRBD1	once	TRBV7-2
TGTGCCAGCAGCTCGCCTTCTGGGGCCGAGCAGTACTTC	CASSSPSGAEQYF	TRBJ2-7	-	-	TRBV7-9
TGTGCCAGTAGTGCACAGGGGGACACTGAAGCTTTCTTT	CASSAQGDTEAFF	TRBJ1-1	TRBD1	-	TRBV19
TGTGCCAGCAGTACGGGGGGACTAGCGGCCAATGAGCAGTTCTTC	CASSTGGLAANEQFF	TRBJ2-1	TRBD2	-	TRBV6-5
TGTGCCAGTAGCACACAGGGGCGTGAGGTTGCTTTCTTT	CASSTQGREVAFF	TRBJ1-1	TRBD1	-	TRBV19
TGCGCCAGCAGCCCGAGGACGGGGAACGAGCAGTACTTC	CASSPRTGNEQYF	TRBJ2-7	-	-	TRBV10-1
TGCGCCAGCAGCCAAGGGGGACAGGGGAGAAGGGTTCAGCCCCAGCATTTT	CASSQGGQGRRVQPQHF	TRBJ1-5	TRBD1	-	TRBV4-1
TGTGCCAGCAGCTTAGTCCAGGGATGGGAGACCCAGTACTTC	CASSLVQGWETQYF	TRBJ2-5	-	once	TRBV7-9